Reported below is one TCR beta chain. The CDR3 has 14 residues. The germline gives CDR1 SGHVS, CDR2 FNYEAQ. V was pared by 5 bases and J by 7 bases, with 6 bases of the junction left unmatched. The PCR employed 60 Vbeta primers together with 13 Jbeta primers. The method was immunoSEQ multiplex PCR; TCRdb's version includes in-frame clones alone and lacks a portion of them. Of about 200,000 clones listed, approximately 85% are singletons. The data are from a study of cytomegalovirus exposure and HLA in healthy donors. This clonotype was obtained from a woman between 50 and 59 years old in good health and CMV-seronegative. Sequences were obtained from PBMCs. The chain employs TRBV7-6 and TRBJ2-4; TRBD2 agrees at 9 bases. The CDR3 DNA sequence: TGTGCCAGCAGCCCCGGGAGCGGGAGGAACATTCAGTACTTC. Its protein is CASSPGSGRNIQYF.